This TCR beta chain was captured in a study of OX40 agonist ivuxolimab in advanced cancers. Study-wide background: Six ivuxolimab dose levels, 0.01 to 10 mg/kg, were given intravenously every 2 weeks.

The repertoire was sequenced with immunoSEQ multiplex PCR; TCRdb's copy has only in-frame clones and lacks some. The sample contains some 69,000 clones, around 80% of which appear only once. J lost 3 bases, V lost 4 bases, and 6 bases had no gene match. This CDR3 region has 14 residues. From germline, CDR1 is SGHNT and CDR2 YYREEE (reference sequence). The TCR comes from an adult with an advanced solid tumor such as melanoma, head and neck, liver or kidney cancer. This chain connects TRBV5-4 to TRBJ2-5; 7 bases agree with TRBD1. The sequencing used CD4+ or CD8+ T cells sorted from blood, collected in a trial of the OX40 agonist ivuxolimab. This CDR3 is CASSGDSLKETQYF. CDR3 nucleotide sequence: TGTGCCAGCAGCGGGGACAGCCTAAAAGAGACCCAGTACTTC.